This TCR beta chain was found in a study of shared clonotypes between healthy human individuals. This clone was picked up one time. TCRdb's table, derived via immunoSEQ multiplex PCR, lists solely in-frame clones and lacks some. The data contain approximately 530,000 clones, approximately 95% of them seen just once; the ten biggest clones take up 0.055% to 0.075%. The source of this sequence is a woman aged 25 to 45 in good health. What was sequenced was naive CD4+ T cells sorted from blood. The subset denotes: CD45RA+ positively selected.

CDR3 protein: CASSKTGPYEQYF. CDR3 bases: TGTGCCAGCAGCAAAACCGGTCCCTACGAGCAGTACTTC. V usage is TRBV21-1 and J usage is TRBJ2-7; TRBD2, as called in the table, went unchecked against the DNA. TRBV21-1 is a known pseudogene. This CDR3 is built from 13 residues.